Shown below are 30 T cell receptor beta chains from a single sample sequenced in a study of T cells after yellow fever vaccination. TCRdb re-derived calls from the 5' RACE reads in MiXCR, one entry per CDR3 protein. The data show about 85,000 distinct CDR3 sequences, with 10% to 15% seen just once and 20% to 25% held by the top ten. This specimen consisted of CD8+ T cells not binding an NS4B(214-222) dextramer, sorted from PBMCs, obtained 21 days after the first yellow fever vaccination. The source of these receptors is a man between 18 and 35 years old who received the YFV17D yellow fever vaccine.

This clonotype occurred a few times. CDR3 DNA sequence: TGCAGCGTTGAGTGGGCTAACGGGGAGCTGTTTTTT. Its protein product is CSVEWANGELFF. The chain has TRBV29-1 and TRBJ2-2; D call uncertain. Between the trimmed V and J ends, which lost 3 bases and 7 bases, there was a span of 9 bases. The CDR3 extends over 12 amino acids. Per germline, CDR1 SQVTM and CDR2 ANQGSEA.

Only a few counts were recorded for this clonotype. The gene calls are TRBV12-3 or TRBV12-4 and TRBJ2-2, with 8 bases identical to TRBD1. The CDR3 length is 14 residues. Trimming cost V 10 bases and J 3 bases; bases outside gene matches: 7. The DNA for the CDR3 is TGTGCCACAGACAGGGGCAAGGACACCGGGGAGCTGTTTTTT. It specifies CATDRGKDTGELFF.

This clonotype has only a few counts. V is TRBV27 and J is TRBJ1-1, with D unresolved. V was trimmed by 3 bases and J by 1 base, leaving 6 bases between them. CDR1 and CDR2 from the germline V gene are MNHEY and SMNVEV (reference sequence). The CDR3 is made up of 13 amino acids. CDR3 bases: TGTGCCAGCAGTTTCCGGGGGAACACTGAAGCTTTCTTT. Encoded protein: CASSFRGNTEAFF.

This chain uses TRBV15 with TRBJ2-1, with a possible D match to TRBD2 (6 bases). CDR3 length equals 13 residues. Per germline, CDR1 LNHNV and CDR2 YYDKDF (reference sequence). The ends were cut back, 5 bases at V and 7 bases at J, with 12 bases in the middle. The CDR3 loop is CATSGATRNEQFF. The CDR3 DNA sequence: TGTGCCACCAGCGGAGCGACTAGAAATGAGCAGTTCTTC. The variable domain in full, completed from reference TRBV15 and TRBJ2-1, reads DAMVIQNPRYQVTQFGKPVTLSCSQTLNHNVMYWYQQKSSQAPKLLFHYYDKDFNNEADTPDNFQSRRPNTSFCFLDIRSPGLGDTAMYLCATSGATRNEQFFGPGTRLTVL.

This clonotype was seen only a few times. The rearrangement joins TRBV29-1 to TRBJ2-5, with a weak D call TRBD2 (6 bases). Germline CDR1 and CDR2: SQVTM and ANQGSEA. The germline V and J ends were trimmed by 1 base and 5 bases, with 17 bases remaining between them. The CDR3 consists of 15 residues. CDR3 residues: CSVEASEGRAETQYF. CDR3 sequence (DNA): TGCAGCGTTGAAGCGTCGGAGGGGCGCGCGGAGACCCAGTACTTC.

This sequence joins TRBV7-9 and TRBJ2-2; the match to TRBD1 covers 9 bases. Trimming cost V 3 bases and J 1 base; bases outside gene matches: 0. CDR3 length equals 15 residues. Germline loops: CDR1 SEHNR, CDR2 FQNEAQ (reference sequence). The CDR3 spells CASSLGQGNTGELFF. In DNA form, the CDR3 reads TGTGCCAGCAGCTTGGGACAGGGGAACACCGGGGAGCTGTTTTTT.

The rearrangement joins TRBV23-1 to TRBJ2-3, with 11 bases fitting TRBD2. TRBV23-1 carries the ORF label, with uncertain function. The junction had 3 bases not matched to a gene; V was cut back by 3 bases and J by 4 bases. This CDR3 is built from 15 residues. The CDR3 DNA follows: TGCGCCAGCAGTCATTGGGGACTAGCGGCAGATACGCAGTATTTT. Its protein is CASSHWGLAADTQYF.

This clonotype has only a few counts. This rearrangement joins TRBV7-8 to TRBJ2-2, with 7 bases matching TRBD1. This CDR3 contains 16 residues. V lost 3 bases and J lost 0; bases outside the gene matches: 4. Germline assignment: CDR1 SGHVS and CDR2 FQNEAQ. In nucleotides, the CDR3 is TGTGCCAGCAGCTTGGGTACAGGGGCGAACACCGGGGAGCTGTTTTTT. Translated, it gives CASSLGTGANTGELFF.

As regards this clonotype: One end of the junction fails to match germline, which may point to a read error. V and J are TRBV7-2 and TRBJ2-3, with 10 bases fitting TRBD2. Germline CDR1 reads SGHTA; CDR2 reads FQGNSA. CDR3 length equals 16 residues. CDR3 coding DNA: TGTGGCAGCAGCAGAAGCGGGGGGGAGGGTCCAGATACGCAGTATTTT. Translation: CGSSRSGGEGPDTQYF.

This clonotype was seen many times. The rearrangement links TRBV4-2 to TRBJ1-2; D is unresolved. Trimming took 6 bases from V and 0 from J, leaving 17 bases between them. Germline V lookup: CDR1 LGHNA, CDR2 YNFKEQ. The CDR3 loop spans 16 amino acids. CDR3 bases: TGTGCCAGCAGTCGAAACCCTTGGAAGGCTAACTATGGCTACACCTTC. This encodes CASSRNPWKANYGYTF.

There are a few counts of this clonotype. V is TRBV20-1 and J is TRBJ2-1; 8 nucleotides match TRBD2. This CDR3 is built from 13 residues. Germline-derived CDR1 and CDR2 are DFQATT and SNEGSKA (reference sequence). The V segment lost 6 bases and the J segment 6 bases; nucleotides outside the gene matches: 7. The CDR3: CSASAGVVNEQFF. The DNA for the CDR3 is TGCAGTGCCTCAGCGGGGGTGGTCAATGAGCAGTTCTTC.

J is TRBJ2-1 and V is TRBV10-3; D is uncertain. Germline-derived CDR1 and CDR2 are ENHRY and SYGVKD. V was clipped by 2 bases and J by 9 bases, with 8 bases between them. There are 12 residues in the CDR3. The CDR3 is CAISEGPTEQFF. As DNA, the CDR3 is TGTGCCATCAGTGAGGGGCCTACTGAGCAGTTCTTC.

This clonotype came up a few times. The rearrangement uses TRBV12-3 or TRBV12-4 and TRBJ1-1; tentatively, D is TRBD1 (5 bases). The CDR3 runs to 10 residues. Trimming cost V 7 bases and J 6 bases, with 6 bases left between them. CDR3 sequence (DNA): TGTGCCAGCATAGGGGCTGAAGCTTTCTTT. It specifies CASIGAEAFF.

This clonotype was seen ten or more times. This chain links TRBV24-1 with TRBJ1-1; D perhaps matches TRBD1 (6 bases). The germline V gene has CDR1 KGHDR and CDR2 SFDVKD. This CDR3 comprises 12 residues. V was trimmed by 3 bases and J by 7 bases, leaving 8 bases between them. Here the CDR3 DNA reads TGTGCCACCAGTGATCTCAGGGGTGAAGCTTTCTTT. It is translated as CATSDLRGEAFF.

This clonotype was picked up one time. The chain joins TRBV21-1 to TRBJ1-5; TRBD1, the table's D call, lacks a check against the DNA. TRBV21-1 is described as a pseudogene. This CDR3 has 14 amino acids. The CDR3 sequence is CASTTTGKNQPQHF. As DNA, the CDR3 is TGTGCCAGCACCACGACAGGGAAGAATCAGCCCCAGCATTTT.

The chain recombines TRBV28 with TRBJ2-7, with D unclear. The germline V gene encodes CDR1 MDHEN and CDR2 SYDVKM. The CDR3 contains 14 residues. V shed 4 bases and J shed 0 bases, with 10 bases lying between them. The CDR3 region is CASSSNTASYEQYV. The CDR3 DNA follows: TGTGCCAGCAGTTCGAATACAGCCTCCTACGAGCAGTACGTC.

This chain links TRBV4-1 with TRBJ1-4; maybe TRBD1 (5 bases). The CDR3 contains 15 residues. Trimming pared 7 bases from V and 8 bases from J, leaving 20 bases between. Looked up from germline, CDR1 is MGHRA and CDR2 is YSYEKL. CDR3 nucleotide sequence: TGCGCCAGCACCGCTTCTGGGACTCCGTGGGAAAAACTGTTTTTT. As protein: CASTASGTPWEKLFF.

This clonotype has just a few counts. The V and J genes are TRBV4-1 and TRBJ2-1; TRBD2 aligns across 8 bases. CDR1 and CDR2 from the germline V gene are MGHRA and YSYEKL. V gave up 6 bases and J gave up 2 bases; unmatched junction bases: 6. This CDR3 spans 15 amino acids. In nucleotides, the CDR3 is TGCGCCAGCAGTCGGATAGCGGGGCCCTACAATGAGCAGTTCTTC. Translated: CASSRIAGPYNEQFF.

The chain is built from TRBV20-1 and TRBJ2-7; TRBD2 is a possible D gene (5 bases). CDR3 size: 13 residues. Germline CDR1 reads DFQATT; CDR2 reads SNEGSKA (reference sequence). V lost 2 bases to trimming and J lost 2 bases, with 10 bases between them. CDR3 amino acids: CSARTRVTYEQYF. The CDR3 bases are TGCAGTGCTAGAACGAGGGTCACCTACGAGCAGTACTTC.

This clonotype has only a few counts. J is TRBJ2-3 and V is TRBV4-1; maybe TRBD2 (6 bases). The V gene lost 3 bases and the J gene lost 6 bases, with 10 bases spanning the gap. Germline values: CDR1 MGHRA, CDR2 YSYEKL. This CDR3 spans 13 amino acids. CDR3 sequence: CASSHPLADTQYF. Here the CDR3 DNA reads TGCGCCAGCAGCCACCCACTAGCTGATACGCAGTATTTT.

This clonotype has more than one count but fewer than ten. V and J are TRBV20-1 and TRBJ1-5; no reliable D call. The germline V and J ends were trimmed by 0 bases and 0 bases, with 6 bases remaining between them. The CDR3 extends over 14 amino acids. The germline V gene encodes CDR1 DFQATT and CDR2 SNEGSKA (reference sequence). The CDR3 nucleotides are TGCAGTGCTAGAGAACAAAATAGCAATCAGCCCCAGCATTTT. Translating gives CSAREQNSNQPQHF.

This clonotype has more than one count but fewer than ten. V is TRBV29-1 and J is TRBJ2-3, with D possibly called TRBD1 or TRBD2 (6 bases each). Germline V gene data show CDR1 as SQVTM and CDR2 as ANQGSEA. V lost 6 bases and J lost 0, with 10 bases in between. The length of the CDR3 is 13 residues. The CDR3 bases are TGCAGCGTGGGGGGCCTTAGCACAGATACGCAGTATTTT. Amino acid sequence: CSVGGLSTDTQYF.

This clonotype was observed a handful of times. The chain has TRBV9 and TRBJ2-2; D not resolved. Trimming took off 3 bases at V and 2 bases at J, with 5 bases between the two ends. Per germline, CDR1 SGDLS and CDR2 YYNGEE. The length of the CDR3 is 13 residues. CDR3 region: CASSARNTGELFF. CDR3 nucleotide sequence: TGTGCCAGCAGCGCCCGTAACACCGGGGAGCTGTTTTTT. The full variable domain, rest sourced from reference TRBV9 and TRBJ2-2, is DSGVTQTPKHLITATGQRVTLRCSPRSGDLSVYWYQQSLDQGLQFLIQYYNGEERAKGNILERFSAQQFPDLHSELNLSSLELGDSALYFCASSARNTGELFFGEGSRLTVL.

V and J are TRBV28 and TRBJ1-2; TRBD1 matches at 9 bases. CDR1 and CDR2 from the germline V gene are MDHEN and SYDVKM. The CDR3 loop spans 15 amino acids. The ends lost 4 bases at V and 5 bases at J; junction bases unmatched: 8. The CDR3 region has the DNA TGTGCCAGCAGTTCCCCGGGACAGGGCCATTATGGCTACACCTTC. Its protein product is CASSSPGQGHYGYTF.

There are a few counts of this clonotype. The chain couples TRBV12-3 or TRBV12-4 to TRBJ1-6; no definite D call. Trimming shortened V by 3 bases and J by 0 bases, and 6 bases separated the two germline ends. The CDR3 contains 15 residues. The CDR3 nucleotides are TGTGCCAGCAGTTTGGCTAGCTCCTATAATTCACCCCTCCACTTT. This codes for CASSLASSYNSPLHF.

The rearrangement joins TRBV10-3 to TRBJ1-1; TRBD1 is a possible D gene (5 bases). The CDR3 has 13 residues. Germline CDR1 and CDR2: ENHRY and SYGVKD. V lost 5 bases and J 8 bases, leaving 15 bases between the germline ends. The CDR3 DNA is TGTGCCATCAGTCCCGGAGGGGTCAGCGAAGCTTTCTTT. It yields the protein CAISPGGVSEAFF.

On this clonotype: A junction boundary mismatches the germline segment, possibly from a read error. The chain couples TRBV7-2 to TRBJ1-1, with 7 bases lining up with TRBD1. Per the germline V gene, CDR1 is SGHTA and CDR2 is FQGNSA. CDR3 length equals 14 residues. This chain's CDR3 is CATSFGTDNTEAFF. In nucleotides, the CDR3 is TGTGCCACCAGCTTCGGGACAGACAACACTGAAGCTTTCTTT.

This clonotype was detected a few times. V and J are TRBV29-1 and TRBJ2-7; TRBD2 matches at 7 bases. Trimming took 6 bases from V and 1 from J; bases not matched to a gene: 6. CDR1 is SQVTM and CDR2 is ANQGSEA in the germline V gene. The length of the CDR3 is 13 residues. CDR3 bases: TGCAGCGTGTGGGGGGGAGAGTCCTACGAGCAGTACTTC. Amino acid sequence: CSVWGGESYEQYF.

The chain has TRBV19 and TRBJ2-2; D is perhaps TRBD1 (6 bases). Germline lookup yields CDR1 LNHDA and CDR2 SQIVND (reference sequence). This CDR3 has 14 residues. Trimming pared 9 bases from V and 6 bases from J, leaving 17 bases between. DNA of the CDR3: TGTGCCAGCTCCTTTAGGGGGTTCGCCGGGGAGCTGTTTTTT. This translates into CASSFRGFAGELFF.

This chain links TRBV29-1 with TRBJ2-7; 7 bases fit TRBD1. Trimming took 7 bases from V and 10 from J; bases not matched to a gene: 10. This CDR3 comprises 11 residues. Germline V lookup: CDR1 SQVTM, CDR2 ANQGSEA. The CDR3 region is CSASTGTDQYF. In nucleotides, the CDR3 is TGCAGCGCATCCACGGGGACAGATCAGTACTTC.